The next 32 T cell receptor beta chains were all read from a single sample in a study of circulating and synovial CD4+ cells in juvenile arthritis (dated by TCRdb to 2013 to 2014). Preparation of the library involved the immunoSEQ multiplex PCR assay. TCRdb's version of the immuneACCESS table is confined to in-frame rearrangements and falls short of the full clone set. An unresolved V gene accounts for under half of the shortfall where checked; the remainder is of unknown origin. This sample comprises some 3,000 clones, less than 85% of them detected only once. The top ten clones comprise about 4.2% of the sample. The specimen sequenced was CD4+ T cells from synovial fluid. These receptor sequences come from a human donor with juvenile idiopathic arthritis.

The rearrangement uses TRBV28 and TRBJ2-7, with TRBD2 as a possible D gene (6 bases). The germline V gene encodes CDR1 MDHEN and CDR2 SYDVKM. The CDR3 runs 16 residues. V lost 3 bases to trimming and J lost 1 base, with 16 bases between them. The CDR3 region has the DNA TGTGCCAGCAGTTTGGTCCCGGGAGTGTTTTCCTACGAGCAGTACTTC. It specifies CASSLVPGVFSYEQYF. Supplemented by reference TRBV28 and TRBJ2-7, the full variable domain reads DVKVTQSSRYLVKRTGEKVFLECVQDMDHENMFWYRQDPGLGLRLIYFSYDVKMKEKGDIPEGYSVSREKKERFSLILESASTNQTSMYLCASSLVPGVFSYEQYFGPGTRLTVT.

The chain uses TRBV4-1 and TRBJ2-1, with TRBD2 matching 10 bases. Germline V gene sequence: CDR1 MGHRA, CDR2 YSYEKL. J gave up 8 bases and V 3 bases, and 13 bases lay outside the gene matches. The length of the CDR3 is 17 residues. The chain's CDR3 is CASSQGPGTSASDEQFF. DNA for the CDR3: TGCGCCAGCAGCCAGGGGCCCGGGACTAGCGCTTCGGATGAGCAGTTCTTC.

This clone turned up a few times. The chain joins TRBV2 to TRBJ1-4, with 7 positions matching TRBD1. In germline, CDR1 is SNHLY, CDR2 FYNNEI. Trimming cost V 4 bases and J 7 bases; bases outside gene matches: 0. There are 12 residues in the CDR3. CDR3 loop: CASSGQGEKLFF. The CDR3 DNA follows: TGTGCCAGCAGTGGACAGGGTGAAAAACTGTTTTTT.

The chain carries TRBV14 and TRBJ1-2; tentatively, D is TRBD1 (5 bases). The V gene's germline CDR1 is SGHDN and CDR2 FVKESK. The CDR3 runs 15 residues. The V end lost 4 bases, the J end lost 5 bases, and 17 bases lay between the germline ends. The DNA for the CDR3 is TGTGCCAGCAGCCTTTCGAGTCTGGGGCTATATGGCTACACCTTC. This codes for CASSLSSLGLYGYTF.

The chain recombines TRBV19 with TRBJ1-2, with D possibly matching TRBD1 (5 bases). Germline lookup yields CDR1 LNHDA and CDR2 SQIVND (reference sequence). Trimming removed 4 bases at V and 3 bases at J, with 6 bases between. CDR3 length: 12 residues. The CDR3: CASSKGDYGYTF. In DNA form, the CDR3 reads TGTGCCAGTAGTAAAGGGGACTATGGCTACACCTTC.

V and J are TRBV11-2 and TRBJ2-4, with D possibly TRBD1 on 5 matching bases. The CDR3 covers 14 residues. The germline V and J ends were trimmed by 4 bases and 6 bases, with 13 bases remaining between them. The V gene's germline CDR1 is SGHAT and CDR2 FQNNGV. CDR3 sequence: CASSSLRQLNIQYF. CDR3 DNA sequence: TGTGCCAGCAGCTCCCTGAGACAGTTAAACATTCAGTACTTC.

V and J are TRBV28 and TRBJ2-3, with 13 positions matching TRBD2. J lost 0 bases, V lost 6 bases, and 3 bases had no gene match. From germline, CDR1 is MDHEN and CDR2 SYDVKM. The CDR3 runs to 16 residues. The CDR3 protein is CASRTSGRVSTDTQYF. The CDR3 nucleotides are TGTGCCAGCAGAACTAGCGGGAGGGTAAGCACAGATACGCAGTATTTT.

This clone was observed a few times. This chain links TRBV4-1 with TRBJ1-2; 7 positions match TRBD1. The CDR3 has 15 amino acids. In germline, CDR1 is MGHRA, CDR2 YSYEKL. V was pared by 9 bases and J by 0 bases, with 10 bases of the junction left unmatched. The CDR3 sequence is CASKIGDSPNYGYTF. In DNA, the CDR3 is TGCGCCAGTAAAATAGGGGACAGTCCTAACTATGGCTACACCTTC.

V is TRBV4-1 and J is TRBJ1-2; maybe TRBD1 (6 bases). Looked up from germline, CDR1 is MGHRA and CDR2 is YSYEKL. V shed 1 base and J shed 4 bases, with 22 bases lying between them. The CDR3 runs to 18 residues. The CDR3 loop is CASSQVPGAGATLYGYTF. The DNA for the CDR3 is TGCGCCAGCAGCCAAGTGCCAGGAGCAGGGGCGACCCTCTATGGCTACACCTTC.

For the CDR3, the DNA is TGTGCCAGCAGCCCGACAGGGAGCTATGGCTACACCTTC. Its protein product is CASSPTGSYGYTF. The rearrangement uses TRBV28 and TRBJ1-2; 7 nucleotides align to TRBD1. The ends lost 6 bases at V and 4 bases at J; junction bases unmatched: 5. The CDR3 covers 13 residues. Germline values: CDR1 MDHEN, CDR2 SYDVKM.

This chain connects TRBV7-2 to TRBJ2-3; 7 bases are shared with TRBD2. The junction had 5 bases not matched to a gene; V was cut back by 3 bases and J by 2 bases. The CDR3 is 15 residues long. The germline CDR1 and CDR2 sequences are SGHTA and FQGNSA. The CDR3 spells CASSLWRGNTDTQYF. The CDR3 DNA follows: TGTGCCAGCAGCTTGTGGCGGGGGAACACAGATACGCAGTATTTT.

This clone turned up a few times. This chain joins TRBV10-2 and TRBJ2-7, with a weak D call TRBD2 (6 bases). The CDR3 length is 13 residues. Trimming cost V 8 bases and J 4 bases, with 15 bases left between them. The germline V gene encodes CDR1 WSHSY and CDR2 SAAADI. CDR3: CASGAGRDYEQYF. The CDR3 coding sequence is TGCGCCAGCGGGGCAGGGCGGGATTACGAGCAGTACTTC.

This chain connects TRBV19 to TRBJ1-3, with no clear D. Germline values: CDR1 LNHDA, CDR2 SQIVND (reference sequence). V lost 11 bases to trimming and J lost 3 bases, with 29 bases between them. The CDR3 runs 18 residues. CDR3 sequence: CAGQTAGSFLLGGNTIYF. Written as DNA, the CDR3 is TGTGCCGGTCAAACGGCGGGATCCTTCCTCCTAGGTGGAAACACCATATATTTT.

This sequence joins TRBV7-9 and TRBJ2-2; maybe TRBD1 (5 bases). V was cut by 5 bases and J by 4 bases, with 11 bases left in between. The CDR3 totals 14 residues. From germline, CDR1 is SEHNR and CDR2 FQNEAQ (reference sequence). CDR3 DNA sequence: TGTGCCAGCAGCCCAGGGTGGGGCACCGGGGAGCTGTTTTTT. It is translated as CASSPGWGTGELFF.

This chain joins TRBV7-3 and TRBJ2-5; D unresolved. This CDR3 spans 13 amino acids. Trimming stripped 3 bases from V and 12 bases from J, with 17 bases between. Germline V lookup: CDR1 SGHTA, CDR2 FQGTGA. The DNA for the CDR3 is TGTGCCAGCAGCTTCTTAGGTGACACCCAAAAGTACTTC. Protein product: CASSFLGDTQKYF.

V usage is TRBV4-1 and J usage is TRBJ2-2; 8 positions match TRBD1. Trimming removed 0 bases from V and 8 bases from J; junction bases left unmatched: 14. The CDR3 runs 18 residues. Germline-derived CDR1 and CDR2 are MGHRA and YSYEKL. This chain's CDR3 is CASSQDPRGQTGRGELFF. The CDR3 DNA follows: TGCGCCAGCAGCCAAGATCCCAGGGGGCAAACGGGACGAGGGGAGCTGTTTTTT.

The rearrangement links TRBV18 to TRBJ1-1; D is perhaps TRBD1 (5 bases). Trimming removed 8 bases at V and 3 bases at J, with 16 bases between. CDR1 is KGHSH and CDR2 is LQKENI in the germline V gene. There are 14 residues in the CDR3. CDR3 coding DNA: TGTGCCAGCGCGGGCGGGGCGGGGTACACTGAAGCTTTCTTT. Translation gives CASAGGAGYTEAFF.

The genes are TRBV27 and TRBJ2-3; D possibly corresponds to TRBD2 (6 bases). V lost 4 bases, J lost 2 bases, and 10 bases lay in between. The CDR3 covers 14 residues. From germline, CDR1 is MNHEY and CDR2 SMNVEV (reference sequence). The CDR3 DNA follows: TGTGCCAGCAGTTATGGGGGGATCACAGATACGCAGTATTTT. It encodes CASSYGGITDTQYF.

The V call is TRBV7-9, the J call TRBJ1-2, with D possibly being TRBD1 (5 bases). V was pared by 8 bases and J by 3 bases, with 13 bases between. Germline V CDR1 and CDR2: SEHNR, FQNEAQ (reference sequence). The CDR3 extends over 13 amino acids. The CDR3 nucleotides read TGTGCCAGCGCGATACAGGATTACTATGGCTACACCTTC. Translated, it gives CASAIQDYYGYTF.

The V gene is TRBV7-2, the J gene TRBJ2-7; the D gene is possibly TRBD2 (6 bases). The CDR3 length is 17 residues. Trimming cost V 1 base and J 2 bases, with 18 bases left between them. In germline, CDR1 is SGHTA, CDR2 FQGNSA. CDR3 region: CASSLVDPGEYPYEQYF. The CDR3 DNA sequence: TGTGCCAGCAGCTTAGTTGACCCGGGGGAGTACCCCTACGAGCAGTACTTC.

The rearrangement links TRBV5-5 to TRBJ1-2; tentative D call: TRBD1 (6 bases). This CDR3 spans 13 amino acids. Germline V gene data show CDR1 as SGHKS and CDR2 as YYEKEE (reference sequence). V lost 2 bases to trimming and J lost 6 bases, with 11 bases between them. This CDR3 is CASSFGGLNGYTF. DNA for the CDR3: TGTGCCAGCAGCTTTGGGGGCTTAAATGGCTACACCTTC. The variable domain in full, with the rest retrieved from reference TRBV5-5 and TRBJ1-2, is DAGVTQSPTHLIKTRGQQVTLRCSPISGHKSVSWYQQVLGQGPQFIFQYYEKEERGRGNFPDRFSARQFPNYSSELNVNALLLGDSALYLCASSFGGLNGYTFGSGTRLTVV.

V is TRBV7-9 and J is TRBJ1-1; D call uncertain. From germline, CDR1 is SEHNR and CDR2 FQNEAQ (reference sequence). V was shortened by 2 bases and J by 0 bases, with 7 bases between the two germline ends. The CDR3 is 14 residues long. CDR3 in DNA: TGTGCCAGCAGCTTATTTTCTATGAACACTGAAGCTTTCTTT. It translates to CASSLFSMNTEAFF.

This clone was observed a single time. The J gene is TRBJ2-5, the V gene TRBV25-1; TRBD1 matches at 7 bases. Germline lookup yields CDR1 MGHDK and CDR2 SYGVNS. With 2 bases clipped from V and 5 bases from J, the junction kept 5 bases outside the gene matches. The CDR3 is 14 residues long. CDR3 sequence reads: CASSERQGQETQYF. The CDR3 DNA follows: TGTGCCAGCAGTGAAAGACAGGGTCAGGAGACCCAGTACTTC.

CDR3 DNA sequence: TGTGCCAGCAGCTTAGCTAGCTACGAGCAGTACTTC. Protein: CASSLASYEQYF. This chain joins TRBV11-2 and TRBJ2-7; D remains ambiguous. CDR1 is SGHAT and CDR2 is FQNNGV in the germline V gene. This CDR3 region has 12 residues. Trimming removed 1 base from V and 3 bases from J, with 4 bases in between.

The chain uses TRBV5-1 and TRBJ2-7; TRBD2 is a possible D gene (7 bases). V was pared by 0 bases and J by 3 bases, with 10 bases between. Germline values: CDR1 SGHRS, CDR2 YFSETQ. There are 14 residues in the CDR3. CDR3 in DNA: TGCGCCAGCAGCTTGGAGGGGGGGAACTACGAGCAGTACTTC. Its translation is CASSLEGGNYEQYF.

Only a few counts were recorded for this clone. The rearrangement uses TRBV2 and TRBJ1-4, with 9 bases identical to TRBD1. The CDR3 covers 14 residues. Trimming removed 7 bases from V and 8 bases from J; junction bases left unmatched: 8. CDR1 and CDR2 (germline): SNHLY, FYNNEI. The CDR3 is CASILDRGVEKLFF. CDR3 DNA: TGTGCCAGCATCTTAGACAGGGGGGTAGAAAAACTGTTTTTT.

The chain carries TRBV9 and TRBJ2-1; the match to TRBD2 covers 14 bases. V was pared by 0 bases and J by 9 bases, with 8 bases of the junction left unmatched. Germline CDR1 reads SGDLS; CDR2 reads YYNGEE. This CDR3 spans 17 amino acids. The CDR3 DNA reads TGTGCCAGCAGCGTAGGGACTAGCGGGGGGACCCGGGGTGAGCAGTTCTTC. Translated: CASSVGTSGGTRGEQFF.

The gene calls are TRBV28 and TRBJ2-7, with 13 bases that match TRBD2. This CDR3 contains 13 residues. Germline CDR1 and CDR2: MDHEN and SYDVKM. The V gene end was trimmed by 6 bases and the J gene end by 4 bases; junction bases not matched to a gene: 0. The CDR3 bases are TGTGCCAGCAGACTAGCGGGAGGGTACGAGCAGTACTTC. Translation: CASRLAGGYEQYF.

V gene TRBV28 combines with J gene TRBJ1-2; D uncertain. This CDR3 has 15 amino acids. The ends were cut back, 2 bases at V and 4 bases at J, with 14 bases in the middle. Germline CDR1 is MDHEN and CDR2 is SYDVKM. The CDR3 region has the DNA TGTGCCAGCAGTTTAAACAGCCTCACCTTCTATGGCTACACCTTC. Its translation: CASSLNSLTFYGYTF.

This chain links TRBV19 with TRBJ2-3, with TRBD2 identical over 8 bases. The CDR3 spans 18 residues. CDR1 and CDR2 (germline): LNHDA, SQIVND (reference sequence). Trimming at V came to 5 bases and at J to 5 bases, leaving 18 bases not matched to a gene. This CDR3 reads CASSPLWGQRGPQDTQYF. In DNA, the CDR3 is TGTGCCAGTAGTCCGCTTTGGGGTCAGCGGGGGCCCCAAGATACGCAGTATTTT.

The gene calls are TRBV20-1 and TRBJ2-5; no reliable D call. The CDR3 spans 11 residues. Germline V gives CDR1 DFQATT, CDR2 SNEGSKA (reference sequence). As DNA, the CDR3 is TGCAGCTACTTCCCCCAAGAGACCCAGTACTTC. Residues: CSYFPQETQYF.

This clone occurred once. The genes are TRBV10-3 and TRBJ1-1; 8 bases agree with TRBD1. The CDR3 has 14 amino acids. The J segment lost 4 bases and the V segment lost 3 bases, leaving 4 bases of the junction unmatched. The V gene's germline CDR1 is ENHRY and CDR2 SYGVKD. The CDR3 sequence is CAISESGTGTEAFF. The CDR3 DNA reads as TGTGCCATCAGTGAATCTGGGACAGGCACTGAAGCTTTCTTT.